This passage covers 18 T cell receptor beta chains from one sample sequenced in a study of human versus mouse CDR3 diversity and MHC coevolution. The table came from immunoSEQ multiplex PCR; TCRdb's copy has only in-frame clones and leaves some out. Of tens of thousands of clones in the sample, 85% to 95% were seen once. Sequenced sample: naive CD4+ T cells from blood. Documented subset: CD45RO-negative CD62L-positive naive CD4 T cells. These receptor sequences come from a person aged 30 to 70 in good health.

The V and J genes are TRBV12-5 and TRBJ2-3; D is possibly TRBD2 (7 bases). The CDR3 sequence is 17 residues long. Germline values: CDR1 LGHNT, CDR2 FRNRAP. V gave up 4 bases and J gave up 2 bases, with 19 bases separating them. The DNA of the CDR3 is TGTGCTAGTGGTTCGGTGCGGGGGCAAACCCCCACAGATACGCAGTATTTT. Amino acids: CASGSVRGQTPTDTQYF.

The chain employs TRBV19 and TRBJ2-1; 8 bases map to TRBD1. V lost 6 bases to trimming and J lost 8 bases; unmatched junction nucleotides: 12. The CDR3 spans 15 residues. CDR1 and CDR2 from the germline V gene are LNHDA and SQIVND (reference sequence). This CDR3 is CASRQGAFYSDEQFF. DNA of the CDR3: TGTGCCAGTAGGCAGGGGGCATTTTATAGCGATGAGCAGTTCTTC.

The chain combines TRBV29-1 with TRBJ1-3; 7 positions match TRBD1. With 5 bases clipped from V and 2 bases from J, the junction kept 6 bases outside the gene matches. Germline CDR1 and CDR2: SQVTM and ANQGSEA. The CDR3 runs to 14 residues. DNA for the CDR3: TGCAGCGTTTCGGGACAGACTACTGGAAACACCATATATTTT. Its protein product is CSVSGQTTGNTIYF.

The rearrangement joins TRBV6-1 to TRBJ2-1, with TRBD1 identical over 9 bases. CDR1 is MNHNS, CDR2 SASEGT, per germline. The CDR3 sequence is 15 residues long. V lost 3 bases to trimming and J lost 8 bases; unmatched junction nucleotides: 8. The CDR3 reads CASSDGTGSVDEQFF. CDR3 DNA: TGTGCCAGCAGTGACGGGACAGGGAGTGTCGATGAGCAGTTCTTC.

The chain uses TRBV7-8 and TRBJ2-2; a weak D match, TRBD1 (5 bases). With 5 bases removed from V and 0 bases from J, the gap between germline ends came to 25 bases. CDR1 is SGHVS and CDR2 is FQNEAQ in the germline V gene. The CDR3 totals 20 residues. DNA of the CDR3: TGTGCCAGCAGCGCAAATCGTTGGATAGGGGCCATTACGAACACCGGGGAGCTGTTTTTT. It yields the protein CASSANRWIGAITNTGELFF.

CDR3 loop: CASSPRVNRDYGYTF. Written as DNA, the CDR3 is TGTGCCAGCTCACCACGAGTCAACAGGGATTATGGCTACACCTTC. The chain recombines TRBV18 with TRBJ1-2, with D maybe TRBD1 (6 bases). Trimming left V 1 base short and J 5 bases short, with 14 bases between. The CDR3 sequence is 15 residues long. CDR1 and CDR2 from the germline V gene are KGHSH and LQKENI.

CDR3 loop: CASSLQQGVGKLFF. CDR3 DNA: TGCGCCAGCAGCTTGCAGCAGGGGGTGGGAAAACTGTTTTTT. The rearrangement joins TRBV5-1 to TRBJ1-4, with TRBD1 matching over 7 bases. The CDR3 is made up of 14 amino acids. The trim removed 1 base at V and 10 bases at J, leaving 7 bases unmatched. Germline V gene data show CDR1 as SGHRS and CDR2 as YFSETQ.

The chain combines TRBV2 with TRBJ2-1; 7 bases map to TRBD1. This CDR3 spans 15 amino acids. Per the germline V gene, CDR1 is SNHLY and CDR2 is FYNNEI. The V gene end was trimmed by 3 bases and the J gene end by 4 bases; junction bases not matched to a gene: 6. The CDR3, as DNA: TGTGCCAGCAGTGAGGAGAACAGGGGATACAATGAGCAGTTCTTC. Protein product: CASSEENRGYNEQFF.

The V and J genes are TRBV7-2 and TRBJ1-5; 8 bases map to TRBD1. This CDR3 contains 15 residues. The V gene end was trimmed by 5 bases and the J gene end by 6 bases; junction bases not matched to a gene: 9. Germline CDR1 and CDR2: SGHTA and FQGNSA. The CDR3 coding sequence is TGTGCCAGCAGCGGACAGGGTAAAAGCCGTCAGCCCCAGCATTTT. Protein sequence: CASSGQGKSRQPQHF.

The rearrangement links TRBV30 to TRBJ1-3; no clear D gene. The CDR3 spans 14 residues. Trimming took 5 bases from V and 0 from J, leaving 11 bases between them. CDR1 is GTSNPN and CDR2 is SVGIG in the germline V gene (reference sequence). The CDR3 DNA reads TGTGCCTGGGAGAGTTTAAGCTCTGGAAACACCATATATTTT. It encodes CAWESLSSGNTIYF. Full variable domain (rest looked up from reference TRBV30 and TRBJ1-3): SQTIHQWPATLVQPVGSPLSLECTVEGTSNPNLYWYRQAAGRGLQLLFYSVGIGQISSEVPQNLSASRPQDRQFILSSKKLLLSDSGFYLCAWESLSSGNTIYFGEGSWLTVV.

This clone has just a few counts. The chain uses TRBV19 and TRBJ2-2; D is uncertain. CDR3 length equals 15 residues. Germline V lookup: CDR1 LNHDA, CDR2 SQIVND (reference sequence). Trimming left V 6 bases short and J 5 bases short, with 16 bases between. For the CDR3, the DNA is TGTGCCAGTAGCAGCCTCACAGATCCTACCGGGGAGCTGTTTTTT. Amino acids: CASSSLTDPTGELFF.

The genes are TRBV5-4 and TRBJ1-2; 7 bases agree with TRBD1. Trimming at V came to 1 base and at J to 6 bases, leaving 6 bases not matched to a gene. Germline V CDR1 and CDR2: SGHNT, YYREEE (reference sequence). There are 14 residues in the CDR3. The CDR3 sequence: CASSLLQGVDGYTF. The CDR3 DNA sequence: TGTGCCAGCAGCTTGCTCCAGGGGGTTGATGGCTACACCTTC.

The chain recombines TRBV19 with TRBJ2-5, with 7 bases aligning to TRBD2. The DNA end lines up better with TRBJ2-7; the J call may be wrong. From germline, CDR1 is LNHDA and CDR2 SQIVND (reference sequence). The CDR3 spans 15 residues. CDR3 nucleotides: TGTGCCACCACCTCTAGCGGAGGCTTCTCCTACGAGCAGTACTTC. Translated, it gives CATTSSGGFSYEQYF.

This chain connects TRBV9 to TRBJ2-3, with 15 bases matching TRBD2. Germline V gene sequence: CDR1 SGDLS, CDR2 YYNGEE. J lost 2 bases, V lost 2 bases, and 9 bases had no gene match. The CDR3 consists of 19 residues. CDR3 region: CASSVGLAGGSTFTDTQYF. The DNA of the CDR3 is TGTGCCAGCAGCGTGGGACTAGCGGGGGGATCAACTTTCACAGATACGCAGTATTTT.

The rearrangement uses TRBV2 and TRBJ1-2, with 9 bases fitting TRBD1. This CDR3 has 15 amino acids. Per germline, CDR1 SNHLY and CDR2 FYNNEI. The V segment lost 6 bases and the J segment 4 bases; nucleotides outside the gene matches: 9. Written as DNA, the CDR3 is TGTGCCAGCAGGACCGGGACAGGGAGGCTCTATGGCTACACCTTC. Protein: CASRTGTGRLYGYTF.

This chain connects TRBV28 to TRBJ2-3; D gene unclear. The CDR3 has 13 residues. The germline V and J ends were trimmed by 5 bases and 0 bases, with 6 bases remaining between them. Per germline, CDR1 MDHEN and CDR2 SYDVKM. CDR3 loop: CASSTYSTDTQYF. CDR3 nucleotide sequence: TGTGCCAGCAGTACATATAGCACAGATACGCAGTATTTT. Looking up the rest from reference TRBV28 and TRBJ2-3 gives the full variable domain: DVKVTQSSRYLVKRTGEKVFLECVQDMDHENMFWYRQDPGLGLRLIYFSYDVKMKEKGDIPEGYSVSREKKERFSLILESASTNQTSMYLCASSTYSTDTQYFGPGTRLTVL.

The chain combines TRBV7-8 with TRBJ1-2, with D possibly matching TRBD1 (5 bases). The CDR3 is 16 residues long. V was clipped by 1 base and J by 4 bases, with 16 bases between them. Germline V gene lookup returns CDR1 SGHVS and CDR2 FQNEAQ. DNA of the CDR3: TGTGCCAGCAGCTTAGTTGGGATGACAGTGCCCTATGGCTACACCTTC. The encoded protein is CASSLVGMTVPYGYTF.

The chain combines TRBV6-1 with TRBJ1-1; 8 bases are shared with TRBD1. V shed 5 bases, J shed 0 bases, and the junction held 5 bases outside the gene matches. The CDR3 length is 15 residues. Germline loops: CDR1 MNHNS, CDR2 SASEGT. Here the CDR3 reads CASSLTGEVNTEAFF. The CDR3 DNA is TGTGCCAGCAGTTTGACAGGGGAGGTGAACACTGAAGCTTTCTTT.